Shown below are 10 T cell receptor beta chains from a single sample sequenced in a study of a mutant IDH1 vaccine in newly diagnosed glioma. Assay: immunoSEQ multiplex PCR; the TCRdb copy retains only in-frame clones and omits some. The top ten clones hold more than 1.5% of a sample with around 60,000 clones, 89% of them seen once. The time point is: week 11, during vaccination. Alongside topical imiquimod, each dose of vaccine comprised 300 ug of mutant IDH1 20-mer peptide. Which antigens these TCRs recognize remains unknown. The sequences come from PBMCs, collected from a glioma patient whose treatment included an IDH1 peptide vaccine. These receptors were obtained from a man in his forties with glioma.

The chain combines TRBV4-3 with TRBJ2-7; the match to TRBD2 covers 9 bases. CDR3 length: 15 residues. Germline CDR1 reads LGHNA; CDR2 reads YSLEER. J gave up 0 bases and V 3 bases, and 3 bases lay outside the gene matches. The CDR3 DNA is TGCGCCAGCAGCCATTTAGCGGGGGACTCCTACGAGCAGTACTTC. It is translated as CASSHLAGDSYEQYF.

The rearrangement links TRBV6-1 to TRBJ2-4, with 8 bases identical to TRBD1. Germline CDR1 MNHNS, CDR2 SASEGT. The trim removed 2 bases at V and 0 bases at J, leaving 12 bases unmatched. This CDR3 contains 19 residues. CDR3 protein: CASSESWTGPKIAKNIQYF. CDR3 sequence (DNA): TGTGCCAGCAGTGAATCTTGGACAGGGCCGAAGATAGCCAAAAACATTCAGTACTTC.

The V call is TRBV4-2, the J call TRBJ2-3; D gene ambiguous. CDR1 and CDR2 from the germline V gene are LGHNA and YNFKEQ. The CDR3 loop spans 16 amino acids. The V end lost 4 bases, the J end lost 0 bases, and 14 bases lay between the germline ends. CDR3 loop: CASSPMSSASTDTQYF. Here the CDR3 DNA reads TGTGCCAGCAGCCCCATGTCGAGCGCTAGCACAGATACGCAGTATTTT.

This chain joins TRBV20-1 and TRBJ2-7, with D possibly TRBD2 on 6 matching bases. The CDR3 is 10 residues long. Trimming shortened V by 3 bases and J by 6 bases, and 6 bases separated the two germline ends. Germline V CDR1 and CDR2: DFQATT, SNEGSKA (reference sequence). CDR3 sequence reads: CSARGGEQYV. The DNA of the CDR3 is TGCAGTGCTAGGGGGGGCGAGCAGTACGTC.

This chain connects TRBV6-1 to TRBJ2-1; D assignment may be TRBD1 or TRBD2 (5 bases each). V gave up 6 bases and J gave up 4 bases, with 16 bases separating them. CDR1 is MNHNS and CDR2 is SASEGT in the germline V gene. This CDR3 has 15 amino acids. This chain's CDR3 is CASRVTGTAYNEQFF. For the CDR3, the DNA is TGTGCCAGCAGAGTAACCGGGACCGCATACAATGAGCAGTTCTTC.

The V gene is TRBV28, the J gene TRBJ1-1; D call uncertain. This CDR3 is 11 amino acids long. Trimming cost V 4 bases and J 9 bases, with 9 bases left between them. In germline, CDR1 is MDHEN, CDR2 SYDVKM. In DNA form, the CDR3 reads TGTGCCAGCAGTTCCACAAGGAAAGCTTTCTTT. Translation gives CASSSTRKAFF.

The rearrangement uses TRBV7-2 and TRBJ2-4; possible D gene TRBD1, 5 bases. The V gene lost 3 bases and the J gene lost 5 bases, with 11 bases spanning the gap. Germline CDR1 is SGHTA and CDR2 is FQGNSA. The length of the CDR3 is 14 residues. CDR3: CASSFDRLQNIQYF. The DNA of the CDR3 is TGTGCCAGCAGCTTCGACAGACTGCAAAACATTCAGTACTTC.

J is TRBJ1-1 and V is TRBV30, with D possibly being TRBD1 (6 bases). This CDR3 spans 14 amino acids. Germline V gene data show CDR1 as GTSNPN and CDR2 as SVGIG (reference sequence). Trimming stripped 3 bases from V and 10 bases from J, with 21 bases between. The chain's CDR3 is CAWSADRNAPGAFF. CDR3 nucleotides: TGTGCCTGGAGCGCCGACAGGAACGCCCCGGGAGCTTTCTTT. The complete variable domain, with remaining parts taken from reference TRBV30 and TRBJ1-1, reads SQTIHQWPATLVQPVGSPLSLECTVEGTSNPNLYWYRQAAGRGLQLLFYSVGIGQISSEVPQNLSASRPQDRQFILSSKKLLLSDSGFYLCAWSADRNAPGAFFGQGTRLTVV.

The V and J genes are TRBV7-9 and TRBJ1-5; D possibly corresponds to TRBD1 (5 bases). Germline CDR1 is SEHNR and CDR2 is FQNEAQ (reference sequence). The V end lost 3 bases, the J end lost 6 bases, and 9 bases lay between the germline ends. CDR3 size: 13 residues. The DNA for the CDR3 is TGTGCCAGCAGCTTGGGGGGGGGTCAGCCCCAGCATTTT. It specifies CASSLGGGQPQHF.

The V gene is TRBV5-8, the J gene TRBJ2-2; maybe TRBD1 (6 bases). Trimming pared 5 bases from V and 3 bases from J, leaving 17 bases between. Germline CDR1 SGHTS, CDR2 YDEGEE. There are 16 residues in the CDR3. Here the CDR3 DNA reads TGTGCCAGCAGTTCGCCGGGACACTTGCACACCGGGGAGCTGTTTTTT. It translates to CASSSPGHLHTGELFF.